This T cell receptor (beta chain) was sequenced during a study of control samples from healthy donors and cancer patients. In its sample, this clone was seen once. Germline V CDR1 and CDR2: KGHDR, SFDVKD. With 7 bases clipped from V and 1 base from J, the junction kept 4 bases outside the gene matches. The CDR3 contains 15 residues. The method was immunoSEQ multiplex PCR; TCRdb's version includes in-frame clones alone and lacks a portion of them. The repertoire includes roughly 150,000 clones, 88% of them detected once, and approximately 1.6% sits in the top ten. The chain uses TRBV24-1 and TRBJ2-3, with 10 positions matching TRBD2. This receptor was taken from a man aged 18 to 30 in good health. Source material: blood. For the CDR3, the DNA is TGTGCCACCAGGAGTGGGACTAGCGGCACAGATACGCAGTATTTT. Protein sequence: CATRSGTSGTDTQYF.